This entry lists 8 T cell receptor beta chains sequenced from one sample in a study of cytomegalovirus exposure and HLA in healthy donors. Using immunoSEQ multiplex PCR, the repertoire was profiled, and TCRdb retains in-frame clones only, with some absent. The repertoire holds around 200,000 clones, with roughly 81% as singletons. Sequencing used PBMCs. Receptors originate from a woman aged 25-40 years in good health and CMV-seronegative.

J is TRBJ2-7 and V is TRBV6-1; a weak D match, TRBD2 (5 bases). The V and J ends lost 7 bases and 3 bases respectively, with 16 bases between them. The CDR3 consists of 14 residues. Germline V gene data show CDR1 as MNHNS and CDR2 as SASEGT. The CDR3, as DNA: TGTGCCAGCACCTTGAGGGCACAGTTCTACGAGCAGTACTTC. As protein: CASTLRAQFYEQYF.

This chain links TRBV2 with TRBJ2-2; no definite D call. Germline V gives CDR1 SNHLY, CDR2 FYNNEI. V lost 5 bases to trimming and J lost 3 bases, with 7 bases between them. The CDR3 totals 13 residues. The CDR3 sequence is CASSYRDTGELFF. CDR3 nucleotide sequence: TGTGCCAGCAGTTACCGGGACACCGGGGAGCTGTTTTTT. Full variable domain (rest looked up from reference TRBV2 and TRBJ2-2): EPEVTQTPSHQVTQMGQEVILRCVPISNHLYFYWYRQILGQKVEFLVSFYNNEISEKSEIFDDQFSVERPDGSNFTLKIRSTKLEDSAMYFCASSYRDTGELFFGEGSRLTVL.

V and J are TRBV19 and TRBJ1-2; D may be TRBD1 (6 bases). The germline gives CDR1 LNHDA, CDR2 SQIVND (reference sequence). The germline V and J ends were trimmed by 3 bases and 6 bases, with 8 bases remaining between them. This CDR3 has 12 amino acids. CDR3 nucleotide sequence: TGTGCCAGTAGTATTGGGGGCGATGGCTACACCTTC. It translates to CASSIGGDGYTF.

This CDR3 is CASSPNRGFVEKLFF. The CDR3 nucleotides read TGTGCCAGCAGTCCAAACAGGGGGTTTGTTGAAAAACTGTTTTTT. J is TRBJ1-4 and V is TRBV7-8, with TRBD1 matching 8 bases. V dropped 6 bases and J dropped 7; count of bases not matched to a gene: 10. The CDR3 consists of 15 residues. Germline loops: CDR1 SGHVS, CDR2 FQNEAQ.

The V call is TRBV5-1, the J call TRBJ1-2; 7 bases align to TRBD1. This CDR3 comprises 18 residues. The V gene's germline CDR1 is SGHRS and CDR2 YFSETQ. Trimming at V came to 0 bases and at J to 3 bases, leaving 14 bases not matched to a gene. The CDR3 loop is CASSLGQGGGREYYGYTF. The CDR3 nucleotides read TGCGCCAGCAGCTTGGGACAGGGTGGAGGTCGGGAATACTATGGCTACACCTTC.

This chain connects TRBV9 to TRBJ2-3, with 7 bases fitting TRBD2. CDR3 length: 15 residues. CDR1 and CDR2 from the germline V gene are SGDLS and YYNGEE. With V trimmed by 6 bases and J by 3 bases, 10 bases remained unmatched. The CDR3 coding sequence is TGTGCCAGCAACCGTGGGGGAGGGTCTACAGATACGCAGTATTTT. Its protein product is CASNRGGGSTDTQYF.

This clone was found once. The V and J genes are TRBV11-2 and TRBJ2-3; TRBD2 agrees at 8 bases. This CDR3 contains 16 residues. The V and J ends lost 0 bases and 4 bases, in that order; junction bases with no gene match: 6. In germline, CDR1 is SGHAT, CDR2 FQNNGV. This CDR3 reads CASSLEGGRTPDTQYF. The CDR3, as DNA: TGTGCCAGCAGCTTAGAAGGCGGGAGGACGCCAGATACGCAGTATTTT.

This clone was recorded a few times. The rearrangement joins TRBV19 to TRBJ1-2; 11 nucleotides agree with TRBD1. The germline CDR1 and CDR2 sequences are LNHDA and SQIVND (reference sequence). The CDR3 consists of 18 residues. Trimming removed 7 bases from V and 0 bases from J; junction bases left unmatched: 13. CDR3 amino acids: CASTTTWTGGQSNYGYTF. The CDR3 DNA is TGTGCCAGTACCACCACATGGACAGGGGGCCAATCTAACTATGGCTACACCTTC. Drawing the rest from reference TRBV19 and TRBJ1-2, the complete variable domain is DGGITQSPKYLFRKEGQNVTLSCEQNLNHDAMYWYRQDPGQGLRLIYYSQIVNDFQKGDIAEGYSVSREKKESFPLTVTSAQKNPTAFYLCASTTTWTGGQSNYGYTFGSGTRLTVV.